This entry describes one TCR beta chain. The antigen is undetermined. The data stem from a study of CXCR3-negative and CXCR3-positive naive CD8 T cells. Per the germline V gene, CDR1 is MGHRA and CDR2 is YSYEKL. The CDR3 has 13 residues. In preparing the TRB cDNA libraries, 5' RACE with UMI labels was used. Using the 5' RACE reads, TCRdb records one entry per CDR3 protein without DNA. The sample data list tens of thousands of distinct CDR3 sequences. The study sorted every CD8+ T cell subset in triplicate at 250,000 to 300,000 cells each. Overall study findings and caveats: Comparison of naive cells showed more hydrophobic TRB CDR3s in CXCR3-positive than in CXCR3-negative naive cells. The TRBV-TRBJ usage of naive CXCR3-negative and CXCR3-positive cells was similar, but that of memory cells differed. Diversity ran similarly high across both naive subsets but far lower in memory CD8+ cells.

The origin of this receptor is a human donor in good health. Some clones in this sample may be carry-over from other donors' samples. The genes are TRBV4-1 and TRBJ2-1. What was sequenced was naive CXCR3+ CD8+ T cells from blood. Indicated subset: CD45RO-CCR7+CD27+CD95- naive CD8+ T cells expressing CXCR3 (TNR3+). The CDR3: CASSPNVDNEQFF.